The rows below give T cell receptor beta chains drawn from one sample of a study of T-cell memory formation after mild COVID-19. TCRdb used MiXCR to reprocess the 5' RACE reads, holding one entry per CDR3 protein. The sample includes roughly 200,000 distinct CDR3 sequences, about a fifth of them seen just once. The sequenced sample was PBMCs or a T cell subset sorted from them (not recorded which). These receptor sequences come from an adult woman who had mild COVID-19 (a few samples of this study predate the infection). Cell type and time point are not known. Both conserved end residues are part of each CDR3. Each record gives: J gene, V gene, clone size, D gene, CDR3 protein, CDR3 DNA. A D gene is named only where the DNA matches it firmly. Size is stated for part of the rows, as once, few or many counts, or as a class when the clone is expanded.

TRBJ2-2,TRBV11-3,few,NA,CASSLVLGNTGELFF,TGTGCCAGCAGCTTAGTATTAGGGAACACCGGGGAGCTGTTTTTT
TRBJ2-2,TRBV5-6,many,NA,CASSLFRGPPGELFF,TGTGCCAGCAGCTTGTTCAGAGGACCGCCCGGGGAGCTGTTTTTT
TRBJ2-1,TRBV12-5,NA,NA,CASGQQVKSYNEQFF,TGTGCTAGTGGGCAACAGGTAAAGTCCTACAATGAGCAGTTCTTC
TRBJ2-5,TRBV3-1,NA,TRBD2,CASSSTSGGSQETQYF,TGTGCCAGCAGCTCGACTAGCGGGGGGTCGCAAGAGACCCAGTACTTC
TRBJ2-3,TRBV29-1,NA,NA,CSVDRGQTDTQYF,TGCAGCGTTGATAGGGGCCAAACAGATACGCAGTATTTT
TRBJ2-5,TRBV6-5,NA,TRBD1,CASNAQGRGETQYF,TGTGCCAGCAACGCACAGGGGCGCGGAGAGACCCAGTACTTC
TRBJ1-1,TRBV7-6,many,NA,CASSPPAGGNTEAFF,TGTGCCAGCAGCCCCCCCGCTGGGGGGAACACTGAAGCTTTCTTT
TRBJ2-1,TRBV5-6,NA,TRBD1,CASSLYGTGSNEQFF,TGTGCCAGCAGCTTGTACGGGACAGGGAGCAATGAGCAGTTCTTC
TRBJ2-4,TRBV24-1,NA,TRBD1,CATSDRDRELAKNIQYF,TGTGCCACCAGTGATCGGGACAGGGAACTAGCCAAAAACATTCAGTACTTC
TRBJ1-1,TRBV5-4,NA,TRBD1,CASSVFLGQGNTEAFF,TGTGCCAGCAGCGTATTCCTCGGACAGGGGAACACTGAAGCTTTCTTT
TRBJ2-3,TRBV12-3/TRBV12-4,few,NA,CASSFFSTDTQYF,TGTGCCAGCAGTTTTTTTTCTACAGATACGCAGTATTTT
TRBJ1-1,TRBV9,NA,NA,CASSVDLSTEAFF,TGTGCCAGCAGCGTAGATCTGAGCACTGAAGCTTTCTTT
TRBJ1-2,TRBV27,few,NA,CASSLSPGYGYTF,TGTGCCAGCAGTTTATCCCCGGGCTATGGCTACACCTTC
TRBJ2-2,TRBV2,many,NA,CATSRDANTGELFF,TGTGCCACCTCCCGGGACGCGAACACCGGGGAGCTGTTTTTT
TRBJ1-1,TRBV30,few,NA,CAWRESQKIEAFF,TGTGCCTGGAGAGAGAGTCAGAAGATTGAAGCTTTCTTT
TRBJ2-3,TRBV7-6,NA,NA,CASQPGLDTDTQYF,TGTGCCAGCCAACCGGGACTCGACACAGATACGCAGTATTTT
TRBJ2-7,TRBV4-1,few,TRBD1,CASSQNGQGTYEQYF,TGCGCCAGCAGCCAAAACGGACAGGGCACCTACGAGCAGTACTTC
TRBJ2-3,TRBV25-1,many,NA,CASSEYGEADTQYF,TGTGCCAGCAGTGAATACGGGGAGGCAGATACGCAGTATTTT
TRBJ1-5,TRBV7-2,NA,NA,CASSPISNQPQHF,TGTGCCAGCAGCCCTATTAGCAATCAGCCCCAGCATTTT
TRBJ2-5,TRBV6-5,NA,TRBD1,CASSNQGAGETQYF,TGTGCCAGCAGTAACCAGGGGGCAGGGGAGACCCAGTACTTC
TRBJ2-6,TRBV15,many,NA,CATSRSSSSSSGANVLTF,TGTGCCACCAGCAGATCTAGCTCCAGTTCCTCTGGGGCCAACGTCCTGACTTTC
TRBJ1-5,TRBV24-1,few,NA,CATTGPSNQPQHF,TGTGCCACCACGGGACCGAGCAATCAGCCCCAGCATTTT
TRBJ1-1,TRBV5-5,NA,NA,CASSDRDPLWSEAFF,TGTGCCAGCAGCGACCGGGACCCCCTGTGGTCTGAAGCTTTCTTT
TRBJ2-7,TRBV5-1,few,TRBD1,CASSFRSPGQGSYEQYF,TGCGCCAGCAGCTTCCGATCTCCCGGACAGGGATCCTACGAGCAGTACTTC
TRBJ1-4,TRBV6-5,NA,NA,CASSYLQGSNEKLFF,TGTGCCAGCAGTTACCTTCAGGGATCTAATGAAAAACTGTTTTTT
TRBJ2-5,TRBV5-5,NA,NA,CASSKGPVQETQYF,TGTGCCAGCAGCAAAGGGCCCGTCCAAGAGACCCAGTACTTC
TRBJ2-7,TRBV29-1,NA,TRBD2,CSVEDLPGSGRYEQYF,TGCAGCGTTGAAGATCTTCCCGGTTCCGGGAGGTACGAGCAGTACTTC
TRBJ2-7,TRBV24-1,few,NA,CATSPRDTYEQYF,TGTGCCACCAGTCCCAGGGATACCTACGAGCAGTACTTC
TRBJ2-7,TRBV15,NA,NA,CATSRVRGGMGYEQYF,TGTGCCACCAGCAGAGTACGCGGGGGCATGGGCTACGAGCAGTACTTC
TRBJ2-1,TRBV19,NA,NA,CASSITSPYNEQFF,TGTGCCAGTAGTATAACTAGCCCCTACAATGAGCAGTTCTTC
TRBJ2-2,TRBV5-1,NA,NA,CASSLDISTAVTGELFF,TGCGCCAGCAGCTTGGATATCTCAACCGCTGTCACCGGGGAGCTGTTTTTT
TRBJ2-7,TRBV4-3,few,NA,CASSVGSTMYEQYF,TGCGCCAGCAGCGTCGGGAGCACTATGTACGAGCAGTACTTC
TRBJ2-3,TRBV7-6,few,NA,CASSPRQAMSTDTQYF,TGTGCCAGCAGCCCGAGACAGGCTATGAGCACAGATACGCAGTATTTT
TRBJ2-1,TRBV4-3,NA,TRBD1,CASSQTGLYNEQFF,TGCGCCAGCAGCCAGACAGGGTTATACAATGAGCAGTTCTTC
TRBJ1-2,TRBV27,NA,NA,CASSWSLSGNYGYTF,TGTGCCAGCAGTTGGAGCCTAAGCGGGAACTATGGCTACACCTTC
TRBJ2-1,TRBV4-1,few,NA,CASSQGGTVRNEQFF,TGCGCCAGCAGCCAAGGCGGGACAGTGCGCAATGAGCAGTTCTTC
TRBJ2-1,TRBV30,few,NA,CAWGLGSLFF,NA
TRBJ2-1,TRBV6-2/TRBV6-3,few,NA,CASNTGLTGPNEQFF,TGTGCCAGCAACACGGGGCTCACAGGGCCCAATGAGCAGTTCTTC
TRBJ2-4,TRBV12-3/TRBV12-4,NA,TRBD1,CASSLDRPLAKNIQYF,TGTGCCAGCAGTTTGGACAGGCCCCTAGCCAAAAACATTCAGTACTTC
TRBJ2-1,TRBV12-3/TRBV12-4,NA,NA,CASSLSGIYNEQFF,TGTGCCAGCAGCCTGTCGGGGATCTACAATGAGCAGTTCTTC
TRBJ2-7,TRBV9,few,NA,CASSASGTIPNEQYF,TGTGCCAGCAGCGCCTCCGGGACAATTCCCAACGAGCAGTACTTC
TRBJ1-1,TRBV5-1,NA,TRBD1,CASSYGDRGGTEAFF,TGCGCCAGCAGCTATGGAGACAGGGGAGGGACTGAAGCTTTCTTT
TRBJ2-7,TRBV5-6,NA,TRBD1,CASSYGTGAHEQYF,TGTGCCAGCAGCTATGGGACAGGGGCGCACGAGCAGTACTTC
TRBJ2-2,TRBV9,NA,TRBD2,CASSPGTSNTGELFF,TGTGCCAGCAGTCCCGGGACTAGCAACACCGGGGAGCTGTTTTTT
TRBJ2-3,TRBV7-6,many,NA,CASSSPSPGTDTQYF,TGTGCCAGCAGCTCCCCTAGCCCCGGCACAGATACGCAGTATTTT
TRBJ2-7,TRBV7-9,few,NA,CASSFPGPMGEQYF,TGTGCCAGCAGCTTTCCGGGCCCGATGGGCGAGCAGTACTTC
TRBJ1-1,TRBV6-5,few,NA,CASRFVRNTEAFF,TGTGCCAGCAGGTTCGTGAGGAACACTGAAGCTTTCTTT
TRBJ2-5,TRBV6-5,NA,NA,CASSYEGEGETQYF,TGTGCCAGCAGTTACGAAGGGGAAGGGGAGACCCAGTACTTC
TRBJ1-5,TRBV3-1,NA,NA,CASSRENQPQHF,TGTGCCAGCAGCCGAGAAAATCAGCCCCAGCATTTT
TRBJ1-2,TRBV30,NA,NA,CAWSAALDYGYTF,TGTGCCTGGAGTGCGGCGTTGGACTATGGCTACACCTTC